This entry features one T cell receptor beta chain sequence. Cohorts were determined from participant-reported clinical history. What the recovered Cohort 3 donors had was two negative PCRs, clearance, or symptom resolution. In the original workflow: Estimation of nucleated cell counts relied on the amplification of reference gene primers. Measured with immunoSEQ multiplex PCR; TCRdb has only the in-frame clones, and not every one. V, J and clone size are taken as reported in that table, and D and trimming were inferred from the DNA itself. The table lists about 200,000 clones, 85% of them singletons. The sample is drawn from a study of blood T cell repertoires in COVID-19. Study-level information: The samples span acute and convalescent COVID-19 from the United States, Italy and Spain.

This CDR3 spans 14 amino acids. V was clipped by 4 bases and J by 6 bases, with 14 bases between them. CDR1 SGHNT and CDR2 YYREEE come from the germline V gene (reference sequence). The V call is TRBV5-4, the J call TRBJ2-1; TRBD2 might be the D (5 bases). The TCR sequence derives from a man aged 40-50 years who had recovered from COVID-19. The sample was PBMCs or T cells enriched from blood (not recorded which). CDR3 region: CASSPSLASNEQFF. Here the CDR3 DNA reads TGTGCCAGCAGCCCATCGCTAGCAAGCAATGAGCAGTTCTTC. Filled out from reference TRBV5-4 and TRBJ2-1, the complete variable domain reads ETGVTQSPTHLIKTRGQQVTLRCSSQSGHNTVSWYQQALGQGPQFIFQYYREEENGRGNFPPRFSGLQFPNYSSELNVNALELDDSALYLCASSPSLASNEQFFGPGTRLTVL.